Presented here are 29 T cell receptor beta chains from one specimen sequenced in a study of CD8 T cells in ankylosing spondylitis. Whole-study results and caveats: In ankylosing spondylitis blood, a motif of about 8 highly homologous TCR beta variants appeared characteristic.

TCRdb fed the 5' RACE reads into MiXCR, producing one record per CDR3 protein. Here the sample spans 450,000 or so distinct CDR3 sequences, roughly 26% being singletons. These TCRs' antigens remain unknown. The sample consisted of blood, either unsorted or a sorted T cell fraction (not recorded which). These receptors were obtained from a male donor with ankylosing spondylitis.

This clonotype has ten or more counts. This chain uses TRBV12-3 or TRBV12-4 with TRBJ2-1, with TRBD2 identical over 7 bases. The ends lost 2 bases at V and 8 bases at J; junction bases unmatched: 12. The CDR3 consists of 16 residues. The CDR3 DNA reads as TGTGCCAGCAGTTTAAGCCGCGGGAGCCTTGGCCATGAGCAGTTCTTC. Translating gives CASSLSRGSLGHEQFF.

The J gene is TRBJ2-5, the V gene TRBV19, with 9 bases aligning to TRBD1. Germline trimming cut 10 bases from V and 1 base from J; bases unmatched to any gene: 13. The length of the CDR3 is 16 residues. CDR1 and CDR2 from the germline V gene are LNHDA and SQIVND (reference sequence). In DNA, the CDR3 is TGTGCCACCTCGGCGGCGGGACAGGGAAGCCAAGAGACCCAGTACTTC. This codes for CATSAAGQGSQETQYF.

This clonotype was found a few times. The chain uses TRBV29-1 and TRBJ2-1; D is possibly TRBD2 (5 bases). Trimming stripped 2 bases from V and 1 base from J, with 9 bases between. In germline, CDR1 is SQVTM, CDR2 ANQGSEA. This CDR3 region has 14 residues. The CDR3 spells CSVEYQRSYNEQFF. CDR3 sequence (DNA): TGCAGCGTTGAATACCAGCGGTCCTACAATGAGCAGTTCTTC.

This clonotype has just a few counts. The genes are TRBV6-1 and TRBJ2-1; 8 nucleotides align to TRBD1. CDR1 is MNHNS and CDR2 is SASEGT in the germline V gene. J was trimmed by 1 base and V by 6 bases; bases with no gene match: 5. This CDR3 spans 15 amino acids. CDR3: CASRFQGASYNEQFF. CDR3 bases: TGTGCCAGCAGATTCCAGGGGGCTTCCTACAATGAGCAGTTCTTC.

The sample holds a few counts of this clonotype. The chain joins TRBV4-2 to TRBJ2-4; no reliable D call. Trimming removed 0 bases from V and 5 bases from J, with 8 bases in between. The CDR3 sequence is 14 residues long. CDR1 and CDR2 from the germline V gene are LGHNA and YNFKEQ. The CDR3 loop is CASSQDDTQNIQYF. CDR3 in DNA: TGTGCCAGCAGCCAAGATGACACCCAAAACATTCAGTACTTC.

The V call is TRBV5-1, the J call TRBJ2-5; TRBD2 matches at 9 bases. V was pared by 4 bases and J by 4 bases, with 5 bases of the junction left unmatched. Per germline, CDR1 SGHRS and CDR2 YFSETQ. The CDR3 sequence is 14 residues long. The CDR3 region is CASSLGTSIETQYF. Here the CDR3 DNA reads TGCGCCAGCAGCCTCGGGACTAGCATAGAGACCCAGTACTTC.

This chain connects TRBV12-3 or TRBV12-4 to TRBJ2-1, with a possible D match to TRBD1 (5 bases). The CDR3 consists of 11 residues. Trimming took off 3 bases at V and 14 bases at J, with 11 bases between the two ends. CDR3 DNA: TGTGCCAGCAGTTTGGGGCGAAACGAGTTCTTC. Its translation is CASSLGRNEFF.

This clonotype was seen a handful of times. The chain is built from TRBV6-4 and TRBJ2-2; D might be TRBD2 (6 bases). Germline-derived CDR1 and CDR2 are MRHNA and SNTAGT. Trimming left V 0 bases short and J 7 bases short, with 15 bases between. The CDR3 is made up of 16 amino acids. The CDR3 loop reads CASSDSGRGRSGELFF. In DNA form, the CDR3 reads TGTGCCAGCAGTGACTCCGGGAGAGGCCGGAGCGGGGAGCTGTTTTTT.

This clonotype was counted at least ten times. This chain links TRBV20-1 with TRBJ2-1, with a possible D match to TRBD2 (6 bases). Trimming removed 3 bases at V and 0 bases at J, with 15 bases between. This CDR3 has 16 residues. Germline loops: CDR1 DFQATT, CDR2 SNEGSKA (reference sequence). CDR3 nucleotides: TGCAGTGCTAGCGCGGTGGGGGGTATCTCCTACAATGAGCAGTTCTTC. Encoded protein: CSASAVGGISYNEQFF.

This clonotype came up a few times. The chain employs TRBV5-1 and TRBJ1-1; D possibly corresponds to TRBD1 (6 bases). CDR3 length: 15 residues. V gave up 4 bases and J gave up 3 bases, with 16 bases separating them. In germline, CDR1 is SGHRS, CDR2 YFSETQ. The CDR3 spells CASSIQGIKDTEAFF. The CDR3 nucleotides are TGCGCCAGCAGCATACAGGGTATTAAGGACACTGAAGCTTTCTTT.

This clonotype was observed a few times. The chain carries TRBV29-1 and TRBJ1-1; D not certain. This CDR3 has 12 amino acids. Germline assignment: CDR1 SQVTM and CDR2 ANQGSEA. Trimming removed 7 bases at V and 1 base at J, with 10 bases between. CDR3 DNA sequence: TGCAGCGCCTCACATCGGAACACTGAAGCTTTCTTT. This gives the protein CSASHRNTEAFF.

This rearrangement joins TRBV7-9 to TRBJ1-1; D gene ambiguous. The CDR3 totals 12 residues. The V end was cut by 2 bases, the J end by 8 bases, with 9 bases between. Germline loops: CDR1 SEHNR, CDR2 FQNEAQ (reference sequence). The CDR3 region is CASSLPPGEAFF. CDR3 DNA sequence: TGTGCCAGCAGCTTACCCCCCGGGGAAGCTTTCTTT.

The chain combines TRBV27 with TRBJ2-2, with TRBD1 identical over 8 bases. V lost 7 bases, J lost 14 bases, and 12 bases stayed unmatched. The CDR3 is made up of 13 amino acids. Germline values: CDR1 MNHEY, CDR2 SMNVEV (reference sequence). The CDR3 region has the DNA TGTGCCAGCACCATACCCAGGACAGGGCGACTGTTTTTT. This encodes CASTIPRTGRLFF.

The CDR3 bases are TGCGCCAGCAGCCTCACCTTGGGGGGAAATTTGAACACTGAAGCTTTCTTT. Protein product: CASSLTLGGNLNTEAFF. The J gene is TRBJ1-1, the V gene TRBV4-1; possibly TRBD1 for D (5 bases). Germline-derived CDR1 and CDR2 are MGHRA and YSYEKL. The CDR3 has 17 amino acids. The V end lost 4 bases, the J end lost 0 bases, and 18 bases lay between the germline ends.

This sequence joins TRBV5-1 and TRBJ2-3; D call uncertain. The germline gives CDR1 SGHRS, CDR2 YFSETQ. V gave up 2 bases and J gave up 0 bases, with 10 bases separating them. The CDR3 consists of 15 residues. The chain's CDR3 is CASSLPGRSTDTQYF. CDR3 bases: TGCGCCAGCAGCTTACCTGGACGGAGCACAGATACGCAGTATTTT.

This clonotype has a count of ten or more. The chain carries TRBV24-1 and TRBJ2-2, with no clear D. CDR1 is KGHDR and CDR2 is SFDVKD in the germline V gene. The germline V and J ends were trimmed by 4 bases and 4 bases, with 9 bases remaining between them. CDR3 length: 14 residues. This CDR3 is CATSDGLTTGELFF. DNA for the CDR3: TGTGCCACCAGTGACGGGCTGACCACCGGGGAGCTGTTTTTT.

J is TRBJ1-3 and V is TRBV2; TRBD1 might be the D (6 bases). The V end lost 6 bases, the J end lost 5 bases, and 14 bases lay between the germline ends. This CDR3 is 14 amino acids long. Germline V lookup: CDR1 SNHLY, CDR2 FYNNEI. In nucleotides, the CDR3 is TGTGCCAGCAGGGGGGGCAGGGGAAGAAACACCATATATTTT. Its protein is CASRGGRGRNTIYF. Looking up the rest from reference TRBV2 and TRBJ1-3 gives the full variable domain: EPEVTQTPSHQVTQMGQEVILRCVPISNHLYFYWYRQILGQKVEFLVSFYNNEISEKSEIFDDQFSVERPDGSNFTLKIRSTKLEDSAMYFCASRGGRGRNTIYFGEGSWLTVV.

The chain uses TRBV20-1 and TRBJ1-3; D perhaps matches TRBD1 (5 bases). The CDR3 sequence is 15 residues long. Germline loops: CDR1 DFQATT, CDR2 SNEGSKA (reference sequence). V was cut by 2 bases and J by 0 bases, with 11 bases left in between. The CDR3 DNA reads TGCAGTGCTAGAAAGGCGGGGGGCTCTGGAAACACCATATATTTT. The encoded protein is CSARKAGGSGNTIYF.

The J gene is TRBJ2-1, the V gene TRBV10-3, with D maybe TRBD2 (6 bases). Germline lookup yields CDR1 ENHRY and CDR2 SYGVKD. Trimming cost V 3 bases and J 7 bases, with 19 bases left between them. The CDR3 is 16 amino acids. In DNA, the CDR3 is TGTGCCATCAGTGAAGGTGGGGGGAGGTCGTTAAATGAGCAGTTCTTC. Its translation: CAISEGGGRSLNEQFF.

V usage is TRBV6-5 and J usage is TRBJ2-3, with TRBD2 matching 11 bases. Germline values: CDR1 MNHEY, CDR2 SVGAGI. V lost 2 bases to trimming and J lost 6 bases; unmatched junction nucleotides: 10. The CDR3 has 17 residues. In DNA form, the CDR3 reads TGTGCCAGCAGTTACGGAATAGCGGGAGGGCCTTTGGATACGCAGTATTTT. Its protein is CASSYGIAGGPLDTQYF.

This clonotype appeared once. J is TRBJ1-1 and V is TRBV4-1; D uncertain. Trimming shortened V by 5 bases and J by 1 base, and 17 bases separated the two germline ends. The CDR3 has 16 amino acids. Per the germline V gene, CDR1 is MGHRA and CDR2 is YSYEKL. The CDR3 protein is CASSRAPARGNTEAFF. CDR3 DNA: TGCGCCAGCAGCAGGGCGCCCGCCCGGGGGAACACTGAAGCTTTCTTT.

This clonotype was counted a few times. Germline and junction disagree at one end, which may indicate a read error. V gene TRBV20-1 combines with J gene TRBJ2-5; no firm D call. This CDR3 spans 15 amino acids. CDR1 is DFQATT, CDR2 SNEGSKA, per germline (reference sequence). The CDR3 region is CSARDSLGSQETQYF. DNA for the CDR3: TGCAGTGCGAGAGACTCCCTCGGTAGCCAAGAGACCCAGTACTTC.

V gene TRBV6-2 or TRBV6-3 combines with J gene TRBJ1-1, with TRBD1 identical over 8 bases. Germline assignment: CDR1 MNHEY and CDR2 SVGEGT. The CDR3 contains 17 residues. V was clipped by 2 bases and J by 1 base; unmatched bases: 9. The CDR3 DNA follows: TGTGCCAGCAGTTACGAAACAGGGACAGGAGGGAACACTGAAGCTTTCTTT. The encoded protein is CASSYETGTGGNTEAFF.

The chain has TRBV27 and TRBJ2-1; unclear D gene. Germline V gene sequence: CDR1 MNHEY, CDR2 SMNVEV (reference sequence). V gave up 3 bases and J gave up 5 bases, with 8 bases separating them. This CDR3 has 13 amino acids. This CDR3 reads CASSFSFDNEQFF. As DNA, the CDR3 is TGTGCCAGCAGTTTTTCCTTTGACAATGAGCAGTTCTTC.

The rearrangement links TRBV5-1 to TRBJ2-5, with 14 positions matching TRBD2. Per the germline V gene, CDR1 is SGHRS and CDR2 is YFSETQ. This CDR3 comprises 16 residues. V shed 2 bases, J shed 3 bases, and the junction held 3 bases outside the gene matches. In DNA, the CDR3 is TGCGCCAGCAGCTTCGGGGGACTAGCGGGAGAAGAGACCCAGTACTTC. Its protein is CASSFGGLAGEETQYF.

This clonotype has more than one count but fewer than ten. The rearrangement links TRBV7-9 to TRBJ1-2; unclear D gene. Germline V lookup: CDR1 SEHNR, CDR2 FQNEAQ (reference sequence). CDR3 length equals 13 residues. V dropped 2 bases and J dropped 7 bases, with 11 bases sitting between them. The CDR3 coding sequence is TGTGCCAGCAGCTTAATTGGCACCGTTGGCTACACCTTC. Translating gives CASSLIGTVGYTF.

This clonotype was seen at least ten times. V gene TRBV7-2 combines with J gene TRBJ1-3; D gene uncertain. Germline CDR1 is SGHTA and CDR2 is FQGNSA. Trimming stripped 3 bases from V and 8 bases from J, with 8 bases between. This CDR3 is built from 12 residues. In nucleotides, the CDR3 is TGTGCCAGCAGCTTCGCCGGTGACACCATATATTTT. Translating gives CASSFAGDTIYF. Full variable domain (outside the CDR3, taken from reference TRBV7-2 and TRBJ1-3): GAGVSQSPSNKVTEKGKDVELRCDPISGHTALYWYRQSLGQGLEFLIYFQGNSAPDKSGLPSDRFSAERTGGSVSTLTIQRTQQEDSAVYLCASSFAGDTIYFGEGSWLTVV.

V gene TRBV15 combines with J gene TRBJ1-1; tentatively, D is TRBD1 (5 bases). Germline-derived CDR1 and CDR2 are LNHNV and YYDKDF (reference sequence). The CDR3 extends over 14 amino acids. The V end lost 1 base, the J end lost 4 bases, and 10 bases lay between the germline ends. In DNA, the CDR3 is TGTGCCACCAGCAGAGTTCGGGGCGTCACTGAAGCTTTCTTT. Translating gives CATSRVRGVTEAFF.

The gene calls are TRBV5-1 and TRBJ1-1, with D unclear. The germline V and J ends were trimmed by 5 bases and 4 bases, with 12 bases remaining between them. The CDR3 length is 13 residues. Germline-derived CDR1 and CDR2 are SGHRS and YFSETQ. The CDR3 coding sequence is TGCGCCAGCAGAGAGACCGCCCCCACTGAAGCTTTCTTT. The encoded protein is CASRETAPTEAFF.